This T cell receptor beta chain is drawn from a study of Graves' ophthalmopathy and Graves' hyperthyroidism. Study-wide results and limits: A majority of expanded thyroid clonotypes exceeding 0.001 frequency were likewise present in blood. Ophthalmopathy versus stable hyperthyroidism: 13-signature model gave less than 90% sensitivity, around 81% specificity.

CDR3 regions of TCR beta were amplified from RNA transcripts. An initial RT-PCR round employing HTBI primers preceded a second-round multiplex PCR. MiXCR was run by TCRdb on the multiplex PCR reads, yielding one entry per CDR3 protein. Counted here are 350,000 or so distinct CDR3 sequences, 15% to 20% occurring once; the ten biggest clones make up around 12%. The germline CDR1 and CDR2 sequences are SGDLS and YYNGEE. Trimming removed 4 bases from V and 0 bases from J, with 13 bases in between. The CDR3 spans 15 residues. Each donor who had ophthalmopathy showed moderate-to-severe activity, a CAS of ≥3, a NOSPECS of ≥4, and a duration under 3 months. For this clonotype: No antigen is known for it.

V is TRBV9 and J is TRBJ1-1; possibly TRBD1 for D (5 bases). This receptor was identified in an adult man with Graves' ophthalmopathy. The sample comprised peripheral blood. This CDR3 is CASSPRGAMNTEAFF. DNA of the CDR3: TGTGCCAGCAGCCCTAGGGGCGCCATGAACACTGAAGCTTTCTTT.